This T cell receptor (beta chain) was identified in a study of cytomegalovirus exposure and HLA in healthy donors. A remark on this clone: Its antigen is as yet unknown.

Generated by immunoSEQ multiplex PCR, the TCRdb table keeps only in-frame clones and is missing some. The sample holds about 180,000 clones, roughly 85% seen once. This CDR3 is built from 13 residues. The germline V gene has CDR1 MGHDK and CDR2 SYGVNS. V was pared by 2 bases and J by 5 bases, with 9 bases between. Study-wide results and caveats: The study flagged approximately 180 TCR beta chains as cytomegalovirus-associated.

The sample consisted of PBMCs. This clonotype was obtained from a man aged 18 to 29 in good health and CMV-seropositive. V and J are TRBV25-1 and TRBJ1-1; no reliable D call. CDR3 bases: TGTGCCAGCAGTGAAGGGAGGGAAACTGAAGCTTTCTTT. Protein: CASSEGRETEAFF. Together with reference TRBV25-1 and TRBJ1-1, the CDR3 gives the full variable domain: EADIYQTPRYLVIGTGKKITLECSQTMGHDKMYWYQQDPGMELHLIHYSYGVNSTEKGDLSSESTVSRIRTEHFPLTLESARPSHTSQYLCASSEGRETEAFFGQGTRLTVV.